Here is one T cell receptor beta chain with its context. Its target is unknown. Sample-barcoded 5' priming and a J-beta primer mix drove a second PCR of about 7 to 12 cycles. A tag from a template-switch adaptor with 12 random nucleotides marked each cDNA molecule. One entry per CDR3 protein results from TCRdb running MiXCR on the 5' RACE reads. The table lists roughly 800,000 distinct CDR3 sequences, 58% of them singletons. This CDR3 spans 14 amino acids. Germline-derived CDR1 and CDR2 are SQVTM and ANQGSEA. The germline V and J ends were trimmed by 6 bases and 11 bases, with 23 bases remaining between them. Isolating PBMCs gave at least 6 million of these cells per sample. The data derive from a study of blood T cells in healthy people across ages. Study-wide results and caveats: Unsorted PBMCs ruled out conclusive naive versus antigen-experienced comparison.

Sequenced material: blood. The TCR comes from a man aged 25-45 years in good health. The chain carries TRBV29-1 and TRBJ2-1, with no clear D. CDR3 region: CSVAEQDGPIKQFF. CDR3 nucleotides: TGCAGCGTCGCCGAGCAGGACGGACCCATAAAGCAGTTCTTC.